This TCR beta chain was observed in a study of technical replicates of blood from four donors (dated by TCRdb to about 2017). Counted from cysteine to phenylalanine, this CDR3 has 15 amino acids. Here the CDR3 DNA is all that survives: 45 bases in frame from base 1. Looking up the germline V gene yields CDR1 SGHTA and CDR2 FQGNSA. V is cut back by 5 bases and J by 7 bases, with 10 bases in the junction unmatched. The method behind the library was the immunoSEQ multiplex PCR assay. TCRdb holds this immuneACCESS table with in-frame rearrangements only. Some clones are missing; in checked studies, unresolved V genes explain under half, and the rest has no known cause. The sample yields tens of thousands of clones; just over 90% were counted once. The ten most abundant clones make up 0.24% of the sample. This clone was seen only a few times. Its antigen is not yet known. The record has no base qualities; no much larger clone is one base away.

The sequencing input was T cells isolated from PBMCs. The chain is encoded by TRBV7-2 joined to TRBJ1-4, and 7 bases in between align with TRBD1. The TCR comes from a human donor in good health. The sequence in DNA is TGTGCCAGCAGCAGATACAGGGGTGTTAGTGAAAAACTGTTTTTT. The translation is CASSRYRGVSEKLFF.